The sequence of this T cell receptor (beta chain) was determined in a study of cytomegalovirus exposure and HLA in healthy donors. CDR3 size: 13 residues. V lost 6 bases and J 11 bases, leaving 19 bases between the germline ends. The V gene's germline CDR1 is MNHEY and CDR2 SMNVEV (reference sequence). 60 Vbeta and 13 Jbeta primers were used in PCR. Some clones are missing from TCRdb's copy, which holds only in-frame ones; the method was immunoSEQ multiplex PCR. Of about 140,000 clones in the sample, around 75% were seen once. The V gene is TRBV27, the J gene TRBJ1-1; tentatively, D is TRBD1 (6 bases). Sequencing was performed on PBMCs. This receptor was taken from a man in his forties in good health and CMV-seronegative. The CDR3 spells CASSSTGRGVAFF. DNA for the CDR3: TGTGCCAGCAGCTCAACAGGGCGAGGGGTGGCTTTCTTT.